Listed below are T cell receptor beta chains from one sample, sequenced in a study of blood T cell repertoires in COVID-19. TCRdb's table, derived via immunoSEQ multiplex PCR, lists solely in-frame clones and lacks some. This table holds around 21,000 clones, more than 65% found once. The sequenced material came from peripheral blood. The receptors derive from an elderly man with acute or convalescent COVID-19. CDR3s include the opening cysteine and the closing phenylalanine or tryptophan. The order of the fields is V gene, clone size, D gene, J gene, CDR3 protein, CDR3 DNA. D genes are given only for firm matches. Size values are once, few and many counts, or a class for expanded clones, and some rows have none.

>TRBV9|.|.|TRBJ1-1
CASSVEGTWGTEAFF
TGTGCCAGCAGCGTAGAGGGGACATGGGGGACTGAAGCTTTCTTT
>TRBV5-6|.|.|TRBJ2-4
CASSPSGAKNIQYF
TGTGCCAGCAGCCCCAGCGGAGCCAAAAACATTCAGTACTTC
>TRBV5-1|.|TRBD2|TRBJ2-1
CASSLGEGPYNEQFF
TGCGCCAGCAGCTTGGGGGAGGGCCCCTACAATGAGCAGTTCTTC
>TRBV7-9|once|.|TRBJ2-1
CASSFSGARSSYNEQFF
TGTGCCAGCAGCTTTTCCGGAGCCCGGAGCTCCTACAATGAGCAGTTCTTC
>TRBV5-3|.|TRBD1|TRBJ1-6
CARRQTGYESPLHF
TGTGCCAGAAGACAGACAGGGTATGAATCACCCCTCCACTTT
>TRBV2|.|.|TRBJ1-2
CASTRRGSYGYTF
TGTGCCAGCACCAGACGGGGGTCCTATGGCTACACCTTC
>TRBV11-1|.|TRBD2|TRBJ2-7
CAWLGGLAGDYEQYF
TGTGCCTGGTTGGGTGGCCTAGCGGGAGACTACGAGCAGTACTTC
>TRBV5-6|.|.|TRBJ1-5
CASSFSGGQINQPQHF
TGTGCCAGCAGCTTTTCCGGGGGGCAGATCAATCAGCCCCAGCATTTT
>TRBV12-3/TRBV12-4|.|TRBD2|TRBJ2-1
CASSSGLANEQFF
TGTGCCAGCAGTTCTGGACTAGCGAATGAGCAGTTCTTC
>TRBV4-1|.|.|TRBJ2-5
CASSQASRVETQYF
TGCGCCAGCAGCCAAGCGTCGCGGGTAGAGACCCAGTACTTC
>TRBV10-3|.|.|TRBJ2-2
CAISVVAGELFF
TGTGCCATCAGTGTAGTTGCCGGGGAGCTGTTTTTT
>TRBV24-1|.|.|TRBJ2-2
CATSDTWLVTGELFF
TGTGCCACCAGTGATACCTGGCTGGTCACCGGGGAGCTGTTTTTT
>TRBV14|.|TRBD2|TRBJ2-1
CASSQAGGYDEQFF
TGTGCCAGCAGCCAAGCGGGGGGGTATGATGAGCAGTTCTTC
>TRBV7-8|.|.|TRBJ2-2
CASSRDGRNTGELFF
TGTGCCAGCAGCCGGGACGGGAGGAACACCGGGGAGCTGTTTTTT
>TRBV24-1|.|.|TRBJ1-5
CATSDSSRAGRNQPQHF
TGTGCCACCAGTGATTCATCCCGGGCGGGGAGAAATCAGCCCCAGCATTTT
>TRBV11-3|.|.|TRBJ2-1
CASSQLTGGSGEQFF
TGTGCCAGCAGCCAACTGACCGGTGGTTCAGGGGAGCAGTTCTTC
>TRBV28|.|TRBD1|TRBJ2-7
CASRYRGRSYEQYF
TGTGCCAGCAGGTACAGGGGGCGCTCCTACGAGCAGTACTTC
>TRBV5-1|few|.|TRBJ2-2
CASSFYGSTGELFF
TGCGCCAGCAGCTTTTACGGGAGCACCGGGGAGCTGTTTTTT
>TRBV5-4|.|TRBD1|TRBJ1-3
CASSSRQGRLGNTIYF
TGTGCCAGCAGCTCAAGACAGGGGCGGCTTGGAAACACCATATATTTT
>TRBV5-8|few|.|TRBJ1-1
CASSFLRGTEAFF
TGTGCCAGCAGCTTCCTCAGGGGAACTGAAGCTTTCTTT
>TRBV6-6|few|.|TRBJ1-5
CASSQWGGNQPQHF
TGTGCCAGCAGTCAGTGGGGCGGCAATCAGCCCCAGCATTTT
>TRBV28|.|.|TRBJ1-2
CASSLPLRHGYTF
TGTGCCAGCAGTTTGCCCCTACGTCATGGCTACACCTTC
>TRBV28|.|TRBD1|TRBJ2-5
CASSLSTGGQETQYF
TGTGCCAGCAGTTTATCAACAGGGGGGCAAGAGACCCAGTACTTC
>TRBV18|.|TRBD2|TRBJ2-1
CASSPGTSGRAGQFF
TGTGCCAGCTCACCGGGGACTAGCGGGAGGGCCGGGCAGTTCTTC
>TRBV4-3|.|.|TRBJ2-3
CASSQDFLESTDTQYF
TGCGCCAGCAGCCAAGATTTCCTAGAGAGCACAGATACGCAGTATTTT
>TRBV5-1|.|.|TRBJ1-1
CASSLVHGGSFPAEAFF
TGCGCCAGCAGCTTGGTTCACGGGGGTTCGTTTCCGGCTGAAGCTTTCTTT
>TRBV19|.|.|TRBJ1-5
CASSPLGGAQPQHF
TGTGCCAGTAGTCCCCTGGGAGGGGCGCAGCCCCAGCATTTT
>TRBV30|.|TRBD2|TRBJ2-1
CAWSPGTSGGNEQFF
TGTGCCTGGAGTCCCGGGACTAGCGGAGGGAATGAGCAGTTCTTC
>TRBV13|.|TRBD1|TRBJ1-3
CASSSRDRGFGNTIYF
TGTGCCAGCAGCTCCCGGGACAGGGGCTTTGGAAACACCATATATTTT
>TRBV19|few|TRBD2|TRBJ2-1
CASSIGTSGMTFSNEQFF
TGTGCCAGTAGTATTGGGACTAGCGGCATGACTTTCTCTAATGAGCAGTTCTTC
>TRBV11-1|.|.|TRBJ1-1
CASSLFAGTNTEAFF
TGTGCCAGCAGCTTATTTGCGGGGACGAACACTGAAGCTTTCTTT
>TRBV5-1|.|.|TRBJ1-4
CASSLAPTNEKLFF
TGCGCCAGCAGCTTGGCTCCCACTAATGAAAAACTGTTTTTT
>TRBV6-4|.|TRBD2|TRBJ2-3
CASSVGVSGRAADTQYF
TGTGCCAGCAGTGTCGGAGTTAGCGGGAGGGCCGCAGATACGCAGTATTTT